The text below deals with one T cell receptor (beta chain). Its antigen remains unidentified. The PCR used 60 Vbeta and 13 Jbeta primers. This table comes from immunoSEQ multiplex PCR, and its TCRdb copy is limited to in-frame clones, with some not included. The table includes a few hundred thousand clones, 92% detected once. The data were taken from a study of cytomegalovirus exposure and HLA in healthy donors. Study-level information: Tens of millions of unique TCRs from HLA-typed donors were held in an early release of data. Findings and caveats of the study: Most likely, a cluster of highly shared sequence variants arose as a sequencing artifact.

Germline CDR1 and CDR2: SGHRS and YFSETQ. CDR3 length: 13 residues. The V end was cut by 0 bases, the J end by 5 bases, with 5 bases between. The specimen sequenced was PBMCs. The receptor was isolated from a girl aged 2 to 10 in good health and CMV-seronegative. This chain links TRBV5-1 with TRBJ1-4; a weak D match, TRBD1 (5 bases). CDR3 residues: CASSLDRNEKLFF. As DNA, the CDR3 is TGCGCCAGCAGCTTGGACAGGAATGAAAAACTGTTTTTT.